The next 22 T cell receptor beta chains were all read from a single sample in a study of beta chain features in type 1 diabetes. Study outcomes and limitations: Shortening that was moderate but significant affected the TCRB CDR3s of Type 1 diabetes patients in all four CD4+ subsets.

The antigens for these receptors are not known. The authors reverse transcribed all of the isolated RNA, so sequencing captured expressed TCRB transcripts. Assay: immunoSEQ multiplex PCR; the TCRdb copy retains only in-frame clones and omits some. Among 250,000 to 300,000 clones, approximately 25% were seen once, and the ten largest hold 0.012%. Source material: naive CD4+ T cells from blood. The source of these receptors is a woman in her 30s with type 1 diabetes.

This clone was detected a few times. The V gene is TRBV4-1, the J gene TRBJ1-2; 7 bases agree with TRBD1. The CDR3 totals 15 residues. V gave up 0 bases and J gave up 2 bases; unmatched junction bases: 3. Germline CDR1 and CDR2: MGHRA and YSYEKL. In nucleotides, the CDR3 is TGCGCCAGCAGCCAAGAACAGGGGACCAACTATGGCTACACCTTC. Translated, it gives CASSQEQGTNYGYTF.

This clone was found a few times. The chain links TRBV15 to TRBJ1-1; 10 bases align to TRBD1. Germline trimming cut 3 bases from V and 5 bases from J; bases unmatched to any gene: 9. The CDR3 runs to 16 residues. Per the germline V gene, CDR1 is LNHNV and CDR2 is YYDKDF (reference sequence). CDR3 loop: CATSRVPGTGVTEAFF. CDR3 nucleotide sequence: TGTGCCACCAGCAGGGTTCCGGGGACAGGGGTTACTGAAGCTTTCTTT.

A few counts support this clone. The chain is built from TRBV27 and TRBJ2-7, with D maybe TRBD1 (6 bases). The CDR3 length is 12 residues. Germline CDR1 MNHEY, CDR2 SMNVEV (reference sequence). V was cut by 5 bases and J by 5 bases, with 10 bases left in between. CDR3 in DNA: TGTGCCAGCAGTCCGACAGGAAACGAGCAGTACTTC. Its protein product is CASSPTGNEQYF.

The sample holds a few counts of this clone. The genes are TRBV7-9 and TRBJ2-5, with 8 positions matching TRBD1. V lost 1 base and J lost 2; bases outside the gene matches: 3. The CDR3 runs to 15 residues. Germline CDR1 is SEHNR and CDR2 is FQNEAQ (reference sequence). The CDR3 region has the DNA TGTGCCAGCAGCTTAGGCAGGGGGCAACAAGAGACCCAGTACTTC. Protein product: CASSLGRGQQETQYF.

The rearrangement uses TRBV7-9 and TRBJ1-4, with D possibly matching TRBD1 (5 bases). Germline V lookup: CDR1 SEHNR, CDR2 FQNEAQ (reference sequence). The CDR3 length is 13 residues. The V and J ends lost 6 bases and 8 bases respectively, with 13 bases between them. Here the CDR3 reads CASSPGLGEKLFF. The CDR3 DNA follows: TGTGCCAGCAGTCCAGGGCTAGGGGAAAAACTGTTTTTT.

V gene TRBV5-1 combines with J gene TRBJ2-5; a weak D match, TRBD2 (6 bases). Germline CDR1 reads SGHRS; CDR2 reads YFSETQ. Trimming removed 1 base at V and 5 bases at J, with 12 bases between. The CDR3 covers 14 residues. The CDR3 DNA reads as TGCGCCAGCAGCTTGCAGGGAGGTGGTGAGACCCAGTACTTC. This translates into CASSLQGGGETQYF.

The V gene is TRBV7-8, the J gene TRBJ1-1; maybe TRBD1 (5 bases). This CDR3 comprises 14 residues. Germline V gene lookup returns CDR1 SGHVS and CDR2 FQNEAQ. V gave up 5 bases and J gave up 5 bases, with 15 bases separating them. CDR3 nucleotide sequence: TGTGCCAGCAGCGTCCGGGACGCGGGAACTGAAGCTTTCTTT. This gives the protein CASSVRDAGTEAFF. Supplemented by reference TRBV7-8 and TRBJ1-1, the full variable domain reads GAGVSQSPRYKVAKRGQDVALRCDPISGHVSLFWYQQALGQGPEFLTYFQNEAQLDKSGLPSDRFFAERPEGSVSTLKIQRTQQEDSAVYLCASSVRDAGTEAFFGQGTRLTVV.

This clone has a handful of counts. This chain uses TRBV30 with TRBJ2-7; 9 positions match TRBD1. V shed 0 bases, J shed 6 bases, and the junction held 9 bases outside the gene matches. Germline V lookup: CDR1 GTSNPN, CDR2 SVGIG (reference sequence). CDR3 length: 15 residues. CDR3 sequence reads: CAWSVSRDREGEQYF. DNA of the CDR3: TGTGCCTGGAGTGTATCCCGGGACAGGGAGGGCGAGCAGTACTTC.

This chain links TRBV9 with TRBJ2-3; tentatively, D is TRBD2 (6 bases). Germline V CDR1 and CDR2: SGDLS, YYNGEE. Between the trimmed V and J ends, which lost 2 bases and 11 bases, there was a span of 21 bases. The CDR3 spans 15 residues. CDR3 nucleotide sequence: TGTGCCAGCAGCGTCACTAGCTCGAAGATGCGAGAGCAGTATTTT. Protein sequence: CASSVTSSKMREQYF. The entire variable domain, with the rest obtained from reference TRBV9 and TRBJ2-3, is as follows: DSGVTQTPKHLITATGQRVTLRCSPRSGDLSVYWYQQSLDQGLQFLIQYYNGEERAKGNILERFSAQQFPDLHSELNLSSLELGDSALYFCASSVTSSKMREQYFGPGTRLTVL.

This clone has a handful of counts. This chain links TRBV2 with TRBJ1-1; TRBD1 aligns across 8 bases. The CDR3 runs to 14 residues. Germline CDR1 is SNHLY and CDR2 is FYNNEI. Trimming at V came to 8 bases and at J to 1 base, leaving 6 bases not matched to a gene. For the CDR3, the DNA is TGTGCCAGCTCCGCCGGACAGGGGAACACTGAAGCTTTCTTT. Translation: CASSAGQGNTEAFF.

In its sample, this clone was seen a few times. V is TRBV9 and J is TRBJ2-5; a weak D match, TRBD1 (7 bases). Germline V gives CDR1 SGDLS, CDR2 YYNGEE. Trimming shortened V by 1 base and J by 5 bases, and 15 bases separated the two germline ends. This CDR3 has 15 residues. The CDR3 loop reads CASSVLEGAFETQYF. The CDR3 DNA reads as TGTGCCAGCAGCGTATTGGAGGGGGCCTTCGAGACCCAGTACTTC.

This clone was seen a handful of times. As DNA, the CDR3 is TGTGCCAGCAGCTTTCGACTAGCCGGGACCGGGGAGCTGTTTTTT. Protein product: CASSFRLAGTGELFF. This chain uses TRBV7-2 with TRBJ2-2; the match to TRBD2 covers 7 bases. The CDR3 is 15 residues long. CDR1 is SGHTA, CDR2 FQGNSA, per germline. V lost 3 bases to trimming and J lost 5 bases; unmatched junction nucleotides: 6.

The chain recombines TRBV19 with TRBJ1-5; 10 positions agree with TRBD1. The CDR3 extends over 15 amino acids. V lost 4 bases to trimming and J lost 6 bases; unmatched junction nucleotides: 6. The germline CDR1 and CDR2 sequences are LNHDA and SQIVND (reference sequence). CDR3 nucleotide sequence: TGTGCCAGTAGTACCGGGACAGGGGACGTTCAGCCCCAGCATTTT. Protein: CASSTGTGDVQPQHF.

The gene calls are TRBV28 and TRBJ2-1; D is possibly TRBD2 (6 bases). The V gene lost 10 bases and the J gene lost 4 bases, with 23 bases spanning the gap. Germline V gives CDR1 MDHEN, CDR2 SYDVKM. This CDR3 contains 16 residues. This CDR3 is CATHPSRDSPYNEQFF. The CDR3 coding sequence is TGTGCCACTCACCCTTCGCGGGACTCGCCGTACAATGAGCAGTTCTTC.

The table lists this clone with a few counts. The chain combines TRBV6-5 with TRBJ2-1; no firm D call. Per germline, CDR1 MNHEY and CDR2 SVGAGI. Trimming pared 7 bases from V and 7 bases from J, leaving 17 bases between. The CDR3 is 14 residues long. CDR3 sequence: CASTQGGVWNEQFF. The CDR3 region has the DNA TGTGCCAGCACCCAAGGTGGAGTGTGGAATGAGCAGTTCTTC.

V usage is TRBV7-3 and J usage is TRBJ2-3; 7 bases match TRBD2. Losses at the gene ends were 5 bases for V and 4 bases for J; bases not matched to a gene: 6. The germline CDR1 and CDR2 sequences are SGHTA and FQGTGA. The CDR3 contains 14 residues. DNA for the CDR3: TGTGCCAGCAGCCCTGCGGGAGCGTCAGATACGCAGTATTTT. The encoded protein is CASSPAGASDTQYF.

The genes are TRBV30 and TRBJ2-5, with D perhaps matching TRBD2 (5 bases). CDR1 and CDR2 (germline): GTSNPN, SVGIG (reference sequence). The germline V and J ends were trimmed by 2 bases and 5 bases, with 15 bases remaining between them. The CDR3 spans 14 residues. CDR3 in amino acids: CAWSPHLSGETQYF. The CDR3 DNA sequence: TGTGCCTGGAGTCCCCACTTATCGGGGGAGACCCAGTACTTC.

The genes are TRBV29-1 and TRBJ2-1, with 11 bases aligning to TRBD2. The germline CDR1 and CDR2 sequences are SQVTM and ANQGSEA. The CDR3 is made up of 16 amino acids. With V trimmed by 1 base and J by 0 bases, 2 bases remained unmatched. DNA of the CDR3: TGCAGCGTTGAAGTGGGACTAGCGGACTCCTACAATGAGCAGTTCTTC. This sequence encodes CSVEVGLADSYNEQFF.

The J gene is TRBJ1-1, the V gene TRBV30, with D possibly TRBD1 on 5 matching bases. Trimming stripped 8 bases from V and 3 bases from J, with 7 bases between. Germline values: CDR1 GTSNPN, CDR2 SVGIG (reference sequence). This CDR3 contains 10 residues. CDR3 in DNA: TGTGCCCAGGGCGACACTGAAGCTTTCTTT. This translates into CAQGDTEAFF.

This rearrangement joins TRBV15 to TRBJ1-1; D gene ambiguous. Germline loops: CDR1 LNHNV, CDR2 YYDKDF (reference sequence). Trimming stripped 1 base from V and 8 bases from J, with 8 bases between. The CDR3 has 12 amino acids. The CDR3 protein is CATSRGPGEAFF. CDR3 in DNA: TGTGCCACCAGCAGAGGACCGGGGGAAGCTTTCTTT.

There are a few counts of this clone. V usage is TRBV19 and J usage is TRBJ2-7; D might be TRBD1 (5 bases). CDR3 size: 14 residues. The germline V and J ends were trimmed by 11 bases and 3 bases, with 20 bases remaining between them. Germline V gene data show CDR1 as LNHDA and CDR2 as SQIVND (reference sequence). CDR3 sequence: CAPRWAGRIYEQYF. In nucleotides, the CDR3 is TGTGCCCCGCGATGGGCAGGGCGGATCTACGAGCAGTACTTC.

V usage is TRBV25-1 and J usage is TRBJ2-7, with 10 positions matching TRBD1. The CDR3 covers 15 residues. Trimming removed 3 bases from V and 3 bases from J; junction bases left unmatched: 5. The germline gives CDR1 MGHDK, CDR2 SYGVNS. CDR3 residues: CASSDLRTGGYEQYF. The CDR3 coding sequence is TGTGCCAGCAGTGACTTACGGACAGGGGGCTACGAGCAGTACTTC.